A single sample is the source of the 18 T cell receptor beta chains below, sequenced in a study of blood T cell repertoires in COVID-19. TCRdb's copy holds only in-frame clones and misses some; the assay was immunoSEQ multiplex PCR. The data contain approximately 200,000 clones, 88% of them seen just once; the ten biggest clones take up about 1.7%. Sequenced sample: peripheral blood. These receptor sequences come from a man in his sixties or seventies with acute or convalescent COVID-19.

This chain's CDR3 is CASTMDNCQETQYF. The CDR3 DNA is TGTGCCAGCACCATGGACAATTGCCAAGAGACCCAGTACTTC. The chain recombines TRBV27 with TRBJ2-5; maybe TRBD1 (5 bases). This CDR3 has 14 residues. Germline loops: CDR1 MNHEY, CDR2 SMNVEV (reference sequence). Trimming shortened V by 7 bases and J by 1 base, and 13 bases separated the two germline ends.

Here the CDR3 DNA reads TGTGCCTGGACTAGCGGCAAATCCTACAATGAGCAGTTCTTC. It codes for CAWTSGKSYNEQFF. The chain uses TRBV30 and TRBJ2-1; 7 bases are shared with TRBD2. CDR3 length: 14 residues. J was trimmed by 1 base and V by 4 bases; bases with no gene match: 4. Germline CDR1 GTSNPN, CDR2 SVGIG (reference sequence).

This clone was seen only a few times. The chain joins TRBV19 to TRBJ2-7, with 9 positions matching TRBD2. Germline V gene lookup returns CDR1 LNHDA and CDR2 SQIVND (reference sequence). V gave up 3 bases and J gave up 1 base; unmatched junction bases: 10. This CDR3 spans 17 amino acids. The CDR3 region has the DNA TGTGCCAGTAGTATGGACTCCGGACTAGCGTCGTCCTACGAGCAGTACTTC. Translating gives CASSMDSGLASSYEQYF.

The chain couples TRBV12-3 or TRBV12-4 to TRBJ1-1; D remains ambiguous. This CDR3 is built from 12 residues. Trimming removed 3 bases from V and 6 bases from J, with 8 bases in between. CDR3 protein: CASSFQYAEAFF. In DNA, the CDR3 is TGTGCCAGCAGTTTTCAGTACGCTGAAGCTTTCTTT.

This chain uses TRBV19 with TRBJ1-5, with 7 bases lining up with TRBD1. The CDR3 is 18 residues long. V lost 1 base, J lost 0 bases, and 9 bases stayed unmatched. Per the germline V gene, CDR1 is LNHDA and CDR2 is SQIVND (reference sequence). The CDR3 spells CASSIGLRGGYSNQPQHF. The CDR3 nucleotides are TGTGCCAGTAGTATAGGACTCCGAGGGGGCTATAGCAATCAGCCCCAGCATTTT.

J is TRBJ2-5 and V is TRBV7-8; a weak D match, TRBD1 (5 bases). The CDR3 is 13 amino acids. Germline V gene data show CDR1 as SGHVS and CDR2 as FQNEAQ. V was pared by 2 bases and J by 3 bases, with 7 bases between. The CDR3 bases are TGTGCCAGCAGCTTAACAGGAAAAGAGACCCAGTACTTC. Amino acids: CASSLTGKETQYF.

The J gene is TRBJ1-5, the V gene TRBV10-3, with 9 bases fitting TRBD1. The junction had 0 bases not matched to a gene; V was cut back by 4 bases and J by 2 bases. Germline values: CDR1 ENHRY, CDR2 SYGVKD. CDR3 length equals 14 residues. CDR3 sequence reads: CAISGTGGNQPQHF. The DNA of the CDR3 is TGTGCCATCAGTGGGACAGGGGGCAATCAGCCCCAGCATTTT.

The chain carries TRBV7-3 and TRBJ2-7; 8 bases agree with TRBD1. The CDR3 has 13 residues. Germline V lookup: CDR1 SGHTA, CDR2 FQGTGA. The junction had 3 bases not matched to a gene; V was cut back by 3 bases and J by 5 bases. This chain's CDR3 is CASSFRGRNEQYF. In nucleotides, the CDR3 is TGTGCCAGCAGCTTCAGGGGGCGAAACGAGCAGTACTTC. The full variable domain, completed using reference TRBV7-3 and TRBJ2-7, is GAGVSQTPSNKVTEKGKYVELRCDPISGHTALYWYRQSLGQGPEFLIYFQGTGAADDSGLPNDRFFAVRPEGSVSTLKIQRTERGDSAVYLCASSFRGRNEQYFGPGTRLTVT.

The CDR3 spells CASRGEVGQPQHF. The CDR3 bases are TGTGCCAGCAGGGGGGAGGTGGGACAGCCCCAGCATTTT. This rearrangement joins TRBV2 to TRBJ1-5; D perhaps matches TRBD1 (5 bases). The germline gives CDR1 SNHLY, CDR2 FYNNEI. V lost 6 bases and J 7 bases, leaving 13 bases between the germline ends. The length of the CDR3 is 13 residues.

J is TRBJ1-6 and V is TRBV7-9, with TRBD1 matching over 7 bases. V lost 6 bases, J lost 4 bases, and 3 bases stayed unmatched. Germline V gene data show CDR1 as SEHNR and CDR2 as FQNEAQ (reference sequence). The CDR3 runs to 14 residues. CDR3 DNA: TGTGCCAGCAGACCACAGGGGTATAATTCACCCCTCCACTTT. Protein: CASRPQGYNSPLHF.

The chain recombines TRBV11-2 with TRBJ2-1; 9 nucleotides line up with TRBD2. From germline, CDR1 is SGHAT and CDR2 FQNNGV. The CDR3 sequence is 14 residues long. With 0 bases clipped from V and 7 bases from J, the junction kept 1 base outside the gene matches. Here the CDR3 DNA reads TGTGCCAGCAGCTTAGAACTAGCGGGTAATGAGCAGTTCTTC. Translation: CASSLELAGNEQFF.

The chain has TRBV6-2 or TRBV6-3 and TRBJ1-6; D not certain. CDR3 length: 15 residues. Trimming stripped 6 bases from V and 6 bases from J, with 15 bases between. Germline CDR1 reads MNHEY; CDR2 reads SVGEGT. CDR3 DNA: TGTGCCAGCAGCCTGGATCCGGCGGGTAATTCACCCCTCCACTTT. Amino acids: CASSLDPAGNSPLHF.

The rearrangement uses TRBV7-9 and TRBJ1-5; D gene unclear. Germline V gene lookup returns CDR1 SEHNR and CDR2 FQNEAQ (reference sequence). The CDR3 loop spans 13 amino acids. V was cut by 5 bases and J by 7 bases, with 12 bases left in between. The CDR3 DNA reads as TGTGCCAGCAGCCGAGACCTGGGCCAGCCCCAGCATTTT. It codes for CASSRDLGQPQHF.

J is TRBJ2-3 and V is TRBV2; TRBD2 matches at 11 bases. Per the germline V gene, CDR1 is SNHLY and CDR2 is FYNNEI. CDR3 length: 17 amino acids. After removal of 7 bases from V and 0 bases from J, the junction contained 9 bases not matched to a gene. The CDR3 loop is CASTRGGTSGSTDTQYF. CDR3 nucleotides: TGTGCCAGCACTAGAGGGGGGACTAGCGGTAGCACAGATACGCAGTATTTT.

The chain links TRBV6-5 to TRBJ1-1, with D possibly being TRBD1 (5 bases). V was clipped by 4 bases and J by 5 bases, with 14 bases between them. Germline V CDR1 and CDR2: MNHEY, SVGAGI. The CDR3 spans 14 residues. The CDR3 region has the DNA TGTGCCAGCAGTTGGCCGGGGGGGGGTACTGAAGCTTTCTTT. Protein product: CASSWPGGGTEAFF.

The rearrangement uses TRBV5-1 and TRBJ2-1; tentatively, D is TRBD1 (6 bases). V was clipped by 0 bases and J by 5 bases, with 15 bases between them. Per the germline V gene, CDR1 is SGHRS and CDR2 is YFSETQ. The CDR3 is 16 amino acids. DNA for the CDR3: TGCGCCAGCAGCTTGGTCCGTCAGGGGTTTAACAATGAGCAGTTCTTC. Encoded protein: CASSLVRQGFNNEQFF.

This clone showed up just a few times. CDR3 region: CASSPLRDEQYF. DNA for the CDR3: TGTGCCAGCTCACCCTTACGGGACGAGCAGTACTTC. The V call is TRBV18, the J call TRBJ2-7; D is unresolved. This CDR3 comprises 12 residues. Germline V lookup: CDR1 KGHSH, CDR2 LQKENI. Trimming took off 3 bases at V and 5 bases at J, with 8 bases between the two ends.

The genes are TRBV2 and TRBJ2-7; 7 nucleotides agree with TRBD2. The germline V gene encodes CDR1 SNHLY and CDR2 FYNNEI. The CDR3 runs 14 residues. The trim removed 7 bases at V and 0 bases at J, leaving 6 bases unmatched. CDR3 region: CASKSSGGSYEQYF. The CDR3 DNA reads TGTGCCAGCAAATCTAGCGGAGGCTCCTACGAGCAGTACTTC.